This T cell receptor beta chain was obtained from a study of shared clonotypes between healthy human individuals. The study, taken as a whole, reports: Only a few donors were included, so the genetic and exposure-history diversity represented was limited.

As to this clone: Its cognate antigen is unknown.

It was at deep level that the assay was run. Sequencing was performed with immunoSEQ multiplex PCR; in TCRdb, only in-frame clones are kept and a portion is missing. The table includes about half a million clones, roughly 77% detected once. Caucasian adults living in Nashville, Tennessee, provided all samples. This receptor was taken from a woman aged 35 to 49 in good health. Some clones in this sample may be carry-over from other donors' samples. Sequenced: PBMCs.

CDR3 sequence: CASSPALASSTDTQYF. In DNA form, the CDR3 reads TGTGCCAGCAGCCCAGCTTTGGCGTCTAGCACAGATACGCAGTATTTT. The chain couples TRBV11-2 to TRBJ2-3; D is ambiguous. Trimming took off 5 bases at V and 0 bases at J, with 15 bases between the two ends. Germline loops: CDR1 SGHAT, CDR2 FQNNGV. The CDR3 has 16 residues.